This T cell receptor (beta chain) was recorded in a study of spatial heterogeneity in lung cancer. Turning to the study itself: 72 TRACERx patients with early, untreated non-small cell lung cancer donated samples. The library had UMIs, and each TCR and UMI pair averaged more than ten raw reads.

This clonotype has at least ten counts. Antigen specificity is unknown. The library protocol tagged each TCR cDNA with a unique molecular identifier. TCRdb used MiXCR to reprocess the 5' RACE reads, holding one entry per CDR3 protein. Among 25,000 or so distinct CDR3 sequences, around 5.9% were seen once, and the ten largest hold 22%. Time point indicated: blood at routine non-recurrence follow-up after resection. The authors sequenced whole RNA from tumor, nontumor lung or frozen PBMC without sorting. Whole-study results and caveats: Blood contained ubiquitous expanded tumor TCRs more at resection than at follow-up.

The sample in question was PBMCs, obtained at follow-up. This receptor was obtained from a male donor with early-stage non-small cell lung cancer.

CDR3 protein: CASSLSPAGVGEQYV. CDR3 bases: TGTGCCAGCAGCTTATCGCCAGCGGGAGTGGGGGAGCAGTACGTC. The chain combines TRBV7-6 with TRBJ2-7, with 8 bases identical to TRBD2. Trimming removed 2 bases from V and 7 bases from J; junction bases left unmatched: 10. The length of the CDR3 is 15 residues. The germline CDR1 and CDR2 sequences are SGHVS and FNYEAQ.